These T cell receptor beta chains were read from a single sample in a study of T cells in Graves' hyperthyroidism and ophthalmopathy. MiXCR, run by TCRdb on the multiplex PCR reads, gives a single entry per CDR3 protein. Among over 650,000 distinct CDR3 sequences listed, 15% to 20% were seen once. The sample consisted of blood. The origin of the receptors is a man younger than 35 with Graves' hyperthyroidism. Both conserved end residues are part of each CDR3. A D gene is named only where the DNA matches it firmly. Not all rows give a size; the values are once, few, many and, for expanded clones, a class.

abundance	v_gene	d_gene	j_gene	CDR3nt	CDR3aa
many	TRBV20-1	.	TRBJ2-7	TGCAGTGCTACTGGGACAAGGAGCTCCTACGAGCAGTACTTC	CSATGTRSSYEQYF
few	TRBV25-1	TRBD1	TRBJ2-5	TGTGCCAGCAGGACAGGGTCAAGAGAGACCCAGTACTTC	CASRTGSRETQYF
.	TRBV11-2	.	TRBJ2-7	TGTGCCGGCAGCTTAGTAGCGGCCCTAGCCTACGAGCAGTACTTC	CAGSLVAALAYEQYF
few	TRBV7-2	.	TRBJ2-2	TGTGCCAGCAGCAGAATCGCCGTTAGGACCGGGGAGCTGTTTTTT	CASSRIAVRTGELFF
.	TRBV7-8	TRBD2	TRBJ2-3	TGTGCCAGCAGCTTAATCTTAGCGGGAGGGGCAGATACGCAGTATTTT	CASSLILAGGADTQYF
few	TRBV29-1	TRBD1	TRBJ1-2	TGCAGCGTTGAAGATGAATGGACAGGAGCTAACTATGGCTACACCTTC	CSVEDEWTGANYGYTF
few	TRBV29-1	TRBD1	TRBJ1-3	TGCAGCGTTACATTGCGGGGACAGGGGTCCTACCTCTCTGGAAACACCATATATTTT	CSVTLRGQGSYLSGNTIYF
many	TRBV18	TRBD2	TRBJ2-7	TGTGCCACCCGCGCTAGCGGGAGGTCCTACGAGCAGTACTTC	CATRASGRSYEQYF
.	TRBV11-3	.	TRBJ1-1	TGTGCCAGCAGAAAACGTACGGGCGACACTGAAGCTTTCTTT	CASRKRTGDTEAFF
.	TRBV6-2/TRBV6-3	.	TRBJ2-3	TGTGCCAGCAGTTACGGTCTAGCGCGGGATACGCAGTATTTT	CASSYGLARDTQYF
.	TRBV9	TRBD2	TRBJ2-1	TGTGCCAGCAGCGGATCTTGGACTAGCGGGACCGATGAGCAGTTCTTC	CASSGSWTSGTDEQFF
.	TRBV28	.	TRBJ2-3	TGTGCCAGCAGTTTATTCTCGGGGGGCCCAGATACGCAGTATTTT	CASSLFSGGPDTQYF
.	TRBV19	.	TRBJ2-2	TGTGCCAGCCGGGACCAAAACACCGGGGAGCTGTTTTTT	CASRDQNTGELFF
many	TRBV28	.	TRBJ2-7	TGTGCCAGCAGCTCTAAAGGAGGGTTCTCCTACGAGCAGTACTTC	CASSSKGGFSYEQYF
many	TRBV7-9	.	TRBJ1-5	TGTGCCAGCAGCTTAGTTGAGCGGCAGCCCCAGCATTTT	CASSLVERQPQHF
.	TRBV6-1	.	TRBJ2-2	TGTGCCAGCAGAATAGGGGGGCTCTCGACCGGGGAGCTGTTTTTT	CASRIGGLSTGELFF
.	TRBV7-2	TRBD2	TRBJ2-1	TGTGCCAGCAGCATAGGGACTAGCGGGAGGATATCCTACAATGAGCAGTTCTTC	CASSIGTSGRISYNEQFF
.	TRBV10-3	TRBD1	TRBJ1-6	TGTGCCATCAGTGAACAGGGGAGAGATAATTCACCCCTCCACTTT	CAISEQGRDNSPLHF
many	TRBV28	.	TRBJ1-1	TGTGCCAGCACCCTCGGGACCTCGAACACTGAAGCTTTCTTT	CASTLGTSNTEAFF
many	TRBV2	.	TRBJ1-3	TGTGCCAGCAGTGAATTTGGCAGCTGGTCTGGAAACACCATATATTTT	CASSEFGSWSGNTIYF
few	TRBV19	TRBD2	TRBJ2-7	TGTGCCAGTAGTATCGTCGGAACCGGGACTAGCGGGATTTACGAGCAGTACTTC	CASSIVGTGTSGIYEQYF
.	TRBV4-2	TRBD2	TRBJ2-3	TGTGCCAGCAGCCAAAAGCGGGAGAGGGCAGATACGCAGTATTTT	CASSQKRERADTQYF
many	TRBV28	.	TRBJ2-7	TGTGCCAGCAGGACCCCTTTGGCCTACGAGCAGTACTTC	CASRTPLAYEQYF
many	TRBV6-1	TRBD2	TRBJ2-5	TGTGCCAGCAGTGATCCAACTAGCGGGGGGCGCAAAGGGACCCAGTACTTC	CASSDPTSGGRKGTQYF
few	TRBV24-1	.	TRBJ2-1	TGTGCCACCGGTGGCGGGGGCGGAGATGAGCAGTTCTTC	CATGGGGGDEQFF
many	TRBV10-3	.	TRBJ2-7	TGTGCCATCAGTGAGTCGATACGGGGGAGCTACGAGCAGTACTTC	CAISESIRGSYEQYF
.	TRBV29-1	.	TRBJ2-1	TGCAGCGTTGTGACTGGGGGTGATTACAATGAGCAGTTCTTC	CSVVTGGDYNEQFF
few	TRBV28	.	TRBJ1-4	TGTGCCAGCCTAGACAGTTCCAATGAAAAACTGTTTTTT	CASLDSSNEKLFF
many	TRBV5-5	.	TRBJ2-1	TGTGCCAGCACGCCGGATGGGGCGCCCAATGAGCAGTTCTTC	CASTPDGAPNEQFF
many	TRBV7-2	.	TRBJ1-2	TGTGCCAGCAGCTTAATCAGGGGATACGGCTACACCTTC	CASSLIRGYGYTF
.	TRBV19	.	TRBJ1-2	TGTGCCAGTACTCCGGGGACGCGGTATGGCTACACCTTC	CASTPGTRYGYTF
many	TRBV10-1	.	TRBJ1-1	TGCGCCAGCAGGGACACCCTCAACACTGAAGCTTTCTTT	CASRDTLNTEAFF
.	TRBV29-1	TRBD2	TRBJ2-3	TGCAGCGTTGAGCGGGGGGTGAATACGCAGTATTTT	CSVERGVNTQYF
few	TRBV27	TRBD1	TRBJ1-6	TGTGCCAGCAGGCTATACAGGGGGGAAAATTCACCCCTCCACTTT	CASRLYRGENSPLHF
few	TRBV5-6	.	TRBJ1-6	TGTGCCAGCAGCCTAGGCCCCGCGGATTCACCCCTCCACTTT	CASSLGPADSPLHF
few	TRBV2	.	TRBJ1-5	TGTGCCAGCAGAGCAGGAGTCAGCAATCAGCCCCAGCATTTT	CASRAGVSNQPQHF
many	TRBV28	.	TRBJ2-3	TGTGCCAGCAGTTTTCCGGGCAGCACAGATACGCAGTATTTT	CASSFPGSTDTQYF
.	TRBV20-1	.	TRBJ2-1	TGCAGTGCCCAAGCAGGGTCCACTTACAATGAGCAGTTCTTC	CSAQAGSTYNEQFF
few	TRBV5-8	.	TRBJ1-2	TGTGCCAGCAGCTTGGTAGCTCAGGGCTACACCTTC	CASSLVAQGYTF
few	TRBV12-3/TRBV12-4	TRBD1	TRBJ1-5	TGTGCCAGCAGTTTAACAGGGGCGGACAATCAGCCCCAGCATTTT	CASSLTGADNQPQHF
few	TRBV6-1	.	TRBJ2-5	TGTGCCAGCAGTGATGGGCCCCAAGAGACCCAGTACTTC	CASSDGPQETQYF
.	TRBV18	.	TRBJ2-7	TGTGCCAGCTCACCACGGCGGGCAACCTACGAGCAGTACTTC	CASSPRRATYEQYF